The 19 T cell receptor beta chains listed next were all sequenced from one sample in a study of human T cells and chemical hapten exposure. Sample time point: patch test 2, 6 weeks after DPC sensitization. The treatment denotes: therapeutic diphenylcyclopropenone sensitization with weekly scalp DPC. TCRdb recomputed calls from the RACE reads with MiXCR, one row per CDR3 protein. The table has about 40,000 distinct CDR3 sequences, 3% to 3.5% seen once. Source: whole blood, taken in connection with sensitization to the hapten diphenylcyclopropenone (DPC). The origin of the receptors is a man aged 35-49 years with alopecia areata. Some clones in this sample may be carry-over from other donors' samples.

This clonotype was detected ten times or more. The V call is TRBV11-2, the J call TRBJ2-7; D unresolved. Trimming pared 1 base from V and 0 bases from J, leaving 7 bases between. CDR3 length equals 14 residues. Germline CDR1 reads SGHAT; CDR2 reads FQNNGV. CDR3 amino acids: CASSLGLSSYEQYF. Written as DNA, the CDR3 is TGTGCCAGCAGCTTAGGACTCAGCTCCTACGAGCAGTACTTC.

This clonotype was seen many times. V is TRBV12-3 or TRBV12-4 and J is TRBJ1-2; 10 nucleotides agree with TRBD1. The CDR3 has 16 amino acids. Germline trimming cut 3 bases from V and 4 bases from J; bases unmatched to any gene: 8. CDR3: CASSLSGTGDTYGYTF. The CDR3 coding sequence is TGTGCCAGCAGTTTGTCGGGGACAGGGGATACCTATGGCTACACCTTC.

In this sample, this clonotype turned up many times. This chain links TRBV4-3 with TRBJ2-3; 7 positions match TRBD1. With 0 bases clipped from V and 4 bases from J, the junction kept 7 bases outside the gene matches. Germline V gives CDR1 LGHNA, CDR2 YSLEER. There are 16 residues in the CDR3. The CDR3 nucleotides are TGCGCCAGCAGCCAAGATTGGTCAGGGGGAGCAGATACGCAGTATTTT. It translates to CASSQDWSGGADTQYF.

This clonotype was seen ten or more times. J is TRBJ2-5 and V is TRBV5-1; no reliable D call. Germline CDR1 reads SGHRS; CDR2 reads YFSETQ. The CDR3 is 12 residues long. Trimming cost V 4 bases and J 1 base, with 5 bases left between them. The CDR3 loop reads CASSVSQETQYF. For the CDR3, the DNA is TGCGCCAGCAGCGTCAGCCAAGAGACCCAGTACTTC.

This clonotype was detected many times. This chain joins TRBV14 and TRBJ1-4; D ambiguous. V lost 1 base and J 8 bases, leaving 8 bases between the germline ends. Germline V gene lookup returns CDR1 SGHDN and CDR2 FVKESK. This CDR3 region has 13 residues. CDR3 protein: CASSQVQQEKLFF. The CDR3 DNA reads TGTGCCAGCAGCCAAGTACAGCAGGAAAAACTGTTTTTT.

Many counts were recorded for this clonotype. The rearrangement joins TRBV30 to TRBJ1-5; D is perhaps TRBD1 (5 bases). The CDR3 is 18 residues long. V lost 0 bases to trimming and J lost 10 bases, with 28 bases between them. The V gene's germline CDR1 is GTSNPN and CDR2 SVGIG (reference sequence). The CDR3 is CAWSVSQYGQGDSYPQHF. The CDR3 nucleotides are TGTGCCTGGAGTGTATCCCAATACGGGCAGGGCGATTCTTACCCCCAGCATTTT.

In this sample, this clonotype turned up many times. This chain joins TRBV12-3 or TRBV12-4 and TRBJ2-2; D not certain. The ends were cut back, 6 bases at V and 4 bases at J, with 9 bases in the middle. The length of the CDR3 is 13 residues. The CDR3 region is CASRAFLTGELFF. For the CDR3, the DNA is TGTGCCAGCAGGGCCTTTCTCACCGGGGAGCTGTTTTTT.

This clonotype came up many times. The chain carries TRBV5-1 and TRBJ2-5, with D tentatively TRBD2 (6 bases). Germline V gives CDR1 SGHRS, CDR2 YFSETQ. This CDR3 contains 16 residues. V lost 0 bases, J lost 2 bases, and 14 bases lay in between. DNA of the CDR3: TGCGCCAGCAGCTTGGCCGGGAGCTCTCTACAAGAGACCCAGTACTTC. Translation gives CASSLAGSSLQETQYF.

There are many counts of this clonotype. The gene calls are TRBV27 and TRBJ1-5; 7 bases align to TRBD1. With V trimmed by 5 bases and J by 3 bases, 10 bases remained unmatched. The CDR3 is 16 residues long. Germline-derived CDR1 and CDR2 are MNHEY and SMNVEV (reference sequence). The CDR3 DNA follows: TGTGCCAGCAGTGATAGGGACAGCTACCCCAATCAGCCCCAGCATTTT. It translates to CASSDRDSYPNQPQHF.

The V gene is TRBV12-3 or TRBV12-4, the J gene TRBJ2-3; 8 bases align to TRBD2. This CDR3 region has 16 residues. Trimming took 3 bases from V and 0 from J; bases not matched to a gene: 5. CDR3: CASSFYLAGSTDTQYF. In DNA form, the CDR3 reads TGTGCCAGCAGTTTCTACCTAGCGGGCAGCACAGATACGCAGTATTTT.

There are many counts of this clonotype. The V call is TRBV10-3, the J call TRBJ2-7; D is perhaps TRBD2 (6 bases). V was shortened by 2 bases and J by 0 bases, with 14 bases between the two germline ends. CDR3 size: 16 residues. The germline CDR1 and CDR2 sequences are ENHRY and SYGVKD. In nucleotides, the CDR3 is TGTGCCATCAGTGAGCCGGGGACCGGGAGCTCCTACGAGCAGTACTTC. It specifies CAISEPGTGSSYEQYF.

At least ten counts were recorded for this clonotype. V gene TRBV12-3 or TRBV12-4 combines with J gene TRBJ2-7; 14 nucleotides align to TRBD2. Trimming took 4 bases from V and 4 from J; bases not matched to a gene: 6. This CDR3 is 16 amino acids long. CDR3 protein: CASSYGTSGSPYEQYF. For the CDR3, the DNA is TGTGCCAGCAGTTATGGGACTAGCGGGAGTCCATACGAGCAGTACTTC.

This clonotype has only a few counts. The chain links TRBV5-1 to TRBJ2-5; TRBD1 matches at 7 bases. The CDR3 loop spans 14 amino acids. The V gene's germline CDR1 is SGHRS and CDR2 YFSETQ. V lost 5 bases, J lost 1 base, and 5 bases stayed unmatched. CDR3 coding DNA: TGCGCCAGCAGTGAGGGGGCCACCCAAGAGACCCAGTACTTC. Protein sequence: CASSEGATQETQYF.

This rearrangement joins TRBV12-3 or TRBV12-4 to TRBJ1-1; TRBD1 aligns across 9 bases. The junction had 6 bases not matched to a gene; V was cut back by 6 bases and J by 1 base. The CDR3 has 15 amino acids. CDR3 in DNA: TGTGCCAGCAGGTCTGGACAGGGGACGAACACTGAAGCTTTCTTT. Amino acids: CASRSGQGTNTEAFF.

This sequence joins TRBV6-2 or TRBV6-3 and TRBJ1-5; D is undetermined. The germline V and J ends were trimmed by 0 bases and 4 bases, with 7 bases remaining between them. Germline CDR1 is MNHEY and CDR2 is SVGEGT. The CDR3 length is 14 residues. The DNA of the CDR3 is TGTGCCAGCAGTTACTCGAGCGGGAATCAGCCCCAGCATTTT. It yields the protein CASSYSSGNQPQHF.

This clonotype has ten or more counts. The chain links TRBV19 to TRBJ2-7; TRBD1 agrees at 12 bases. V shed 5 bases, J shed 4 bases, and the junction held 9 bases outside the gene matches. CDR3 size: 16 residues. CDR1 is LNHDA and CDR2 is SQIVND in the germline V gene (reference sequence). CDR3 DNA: TGTGCCAGTAGTTCAGCCGGGACAGGGGGCGTGTACGAGCAGTACTTC. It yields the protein CASSSAGTGGVYEQYF.

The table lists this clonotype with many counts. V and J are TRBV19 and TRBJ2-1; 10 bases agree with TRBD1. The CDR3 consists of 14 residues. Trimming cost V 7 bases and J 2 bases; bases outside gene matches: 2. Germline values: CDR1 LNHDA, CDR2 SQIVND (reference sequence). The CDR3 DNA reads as TGTGCCAGTACAGGGACAGGGGCCTACAATGAGCAGTTCTTC. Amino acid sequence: CASTGTGAYNEQFF.

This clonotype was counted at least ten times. The CDR3 nucleotides are TGTGCCAGCCTTGGCAGAGACACAGATACGCAGTATTTT. This gives the protein CASLGRDTDTQYF. V gene TRBV2 combines with J gene TRBJ2-3; no clear D gene. The CDR3 contains 13 residues. Per the germline V gene, CDR1 is SNHLY and CDR2 is FYNNEI. Trimming took 8 bases from V and 2 from J, leaving 11 bases between them. The complete variable domain, with remaining parts taken from reference TRBV2 and TRBJ2-3, reads EPEVTQTPSHQVTQMGQEVILRCVPISNHLYFYWYRQILGQKVEFLVSFYNNEISEKSEIFDDQFSVERPDGSNFTLKIRSTKLEDSAMYFCASLGRDTDTQYFGPGTRLTVL.

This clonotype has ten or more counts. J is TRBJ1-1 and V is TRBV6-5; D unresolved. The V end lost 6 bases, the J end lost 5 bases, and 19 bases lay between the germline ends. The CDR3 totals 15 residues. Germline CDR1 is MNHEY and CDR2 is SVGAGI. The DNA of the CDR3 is TGTGCCAGCAGGAGGGATGTGCGGTTTGGGACTGAAGCTTTCTTT. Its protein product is CASRRDVRFGTEAFF.